These 32 T cell receptor beta chains share one sample of origin, sequenced in a study of T cell responses to AZD1222 COVID-19 vaccine. Produced via immunoSEQ multiplex PCR; TCRdb's table is partial and in-frame only. This sample carries tens of thousands of clones, around 88% of them seen once, and the ten largest clones take 11%. Sequenced here: peripheral blood, sampled 28 days after the second AZD1222 dose. The receptors derive from an adult who received the AZD1222 COVID-19 vaccine.

The J gene is TRBJ2-1, the V gene TRBV7-3; 9 bases are a match to TRBD2. In germline, CDR1 is SGHTA, CDR2 FQGTGA. The CDR3 consists of 16 residues. J was trimmed by 6 bases and V by 4 bases; bases with no gene match: 10. Here the CDR3 DNA reads TGTGCCAGCAGCTCACCGCGGGGGGGCCGTTCCAATGAGCAGTTCTTC. This sequence encodes CASSSPRGGRSNEQFF.

The chain recombines TRBV24-1 with TRBJ2-3; 9 positions agree with TRBD2. The CDR3 extends over 16 amino acids. Germline CDR1 is KGHDR and CDR2 is SFDVKD. With 1 base clipped from V and 5 bases from J, the junction kept 6 bases outside the gene matches. As DNA, the CDR3 is TGTGCCACCAGTGATTTAATTCGAGCGGGAGGAGATACGCAGTATTTT. This sequence encodes CATSDLIRAGGDTQYF.

The chain is built from TRBV7-2 and TRBJ2-5, with TRBD1 matching 7 bases. The germline V gene has CDR1 SGHTA and CDR2 FQGNSA. With 1 base clipped from V and 5 bases from J, the junction kept 1 base outside the gene matches. The CDR3 totals 13 residues. Here the CDR3 reads CASSLGGQETQYF. The CDR3 coding sequence is TGTGCCAGCAGCTTAGGGGGACAGGAGACCCAGTACTTC.

The CDR3, as DNA: TGTGCCAGCAGTTACTCGAGGGGGACGGGCTACACCTTC. It yields the protein CASSYSRGTGYTF. The rearrangement joins TRBV6-7 to TRBJ1-2, with D tentatively TRBD1 (6 bases). TRBV6-7 is identified as an open reading frame with a role that is uncertain. Between the trimmed V and J ends, which lost 0 bases and 8 bases, there was a span of 10 bases. The CDR3 loop spans 13 amino acids.

The chain links TRBV18 to TRBJ2-1, with 12 bases aligning to TRBD2. The germline V gene encodes CDR1 KGHSH and CDR2 LQKENI. V shed 3 bases, J shed 3 bases, and the junction held 3 bases outside the gene matches. This CDR3 comprises 16 residues. The CDR3 DNA is TGTGCCAGCTCACCTCTAGCGGGGGGGTTCTACAATGAGCAGTTCTTC. Its translation: CASSPLAGGFYNEQFF.

The rearrangement links TRBV6-1 to TRBJ1-2; 7 bases agree with TRBD1. Germline V gene data show CDR1 as MNHNS and CDR2 as SASEGT. Germline trimming cut 0 bases from V and 4 bases from J; bases unmatched to any gene: 5. This CDR3 has 15 amino acids. Here the CDR3 reads CASSEAATGPYGYTF. CDR3 DNA: TGTGCCAGCAGTGAAGCGGCGACAGGGCCCTATGGCTACACCTTC.

The chain carries TRBV6-5 and TRBJ1-2; D is unclear. The CDR3 covers 12 residues. Germline V gives CDR1 MNHEY, CDR2 SVGAGI. The V gene lost 5 bases and the J gene lost 0 bases, with 4 bases spanning the gap. In nucleotides, the CDR3 is TGTGCCAGCAGTCCCTCTAACTATGGCTACACCTTC. It yields the protein CASSPSNYGYTF.

This clone was seen once. CDR3 DNA sequence: TGTGCCAGCAGTGAAGATCGGACAGGGCCGGGTTACGAGCAGTACTTC. This codes for CASSEDRTGPGYEQYF. The chain employs TRBV6-1 and TRBJ2-7; 8 bases line up with TRBD1. The J segment lost 4 bases and the V segment lost 1 base, leaving 9 bases of the junction unmatched. This CDR3 is built from 16 residues. Germline V gene sequence: CDR1 MNHNS, CDR2 SASEGT.

This clone showed up just once. The genes are TRBV7-2 and TRBJ2-7; D gene ambiguous. V was clipped by 3 bases and J by 5 bases, with 11 bases between them. This CDR3 comprises 13 residues. CDR1 is SGHTA and CDR2 is FQGNSA in the germline V gene. CDR3 DNA sequence: TGTGCCAGCAGCTTCCGACCCCTGGACGAGCAGTACTTC. This encodes CASSFRPLDEQYF. The entire variable domain, with the rest obtained from reference TRBV7-2 and TRBJ2-7, is as follows: GAGVSQSPSNKVTEKGKDVELRCDPISGHTALYWYRQSLGQGLEFLIYFQGNSAPDKSGLPSDRFSAERTGGSVSTLTIQRTQQEDSAVYLCASSFRPLDEQYFGPGTRLTVT.

V usage is TRBV7-3 and J usage is TRBJ2-1, with 7 bases lining up with TRBD1. J lost 4 bases, V lost 5 bases, and 5 bases had no gene match. The V gene's germline CDR1 is SGHTA and CDR2 FQGTGA. The CDR3 contains 14 residues. DNA for the CDR3: TGTGCCAGCAGCCGACGACAGGGTTACAATGAGCAGTTCTTC. Its protein product is CASSRRQGYNEQFF. Using reference TRBV7-3 and TRBJ2-1 for the parts outside the CDR3, the full variable domain is GAGVSQTPSNKVTEKGKYVELRCDPISGHTALYWYRQSLGQGPEFLIYFQGTGAADDSGLPNDRFFAVRPEGSVSTLKIQRTERGDSAVYLCASSRRQGYNEQFFGPGTRLTVL.

J is TRBJ2-5 and V is TRBV19; D is perhaps TRBD2 (7 bases). The CDR3 loop spans 13 amino acids. V was trimmed by 5 bases and J by 5 bases, leaving 12 bases between them. The V gene's germline CDR1 is LNHDA and CDR2 SQIVND (reference sequence). The CDR3 coding sequence is TGTGCCAGTAGTCGTGGGGGGGCGGAGACCCAGTACTTC. Translated, it gives CASSRGGAETQYF.

The chain carries TRBV28 and TRBJ2-3, with 12 bases fitting TRBD2. Looked up from germline, CDR1 is MDHEN and CDR2 is SYDVKM. This CDR3 region has 15 residues. V was clipped by 4 bases and J by 5 bases; unmatched bases: 4. CDR3 nucleotides: TGTGCCAGCAGTTCTAGCGGGGGGGCGGTAGATACGCAGTATTTT. Translating it yields CASSSSGGAVDTQYF.

V gene TRBV5-1 combines with J gene TRBJ1-1, with D possibly TRBD1 on 5 matching bases. The CDR3 covers 18 residues. CDR1 and CDR2 from the germline V gene are SGHRS and YFSETQ. Trimming took 6 bases from V and 1 from J, leaving 25 bases between them. The CDR3 spells CASKLDRRKGLRNTEAFF. As DNA, the CDR3 is TGCGCCAGCAAGCTTGACCGTAGGAAGGGACTTAGGAACACTGAAGCTTTCTTT.

V usage is TRBV19 and J usage is TRBJ1-2, with 7 bases fitting TRBD1. With V trimmed by 5 bases and J by 2 bases, 2 bases remained unmatched. This CDR3 comprises 13 residues. Germline V gives CDR1 LNHDA, CDR2 SQIVND (reference sequence). This CDR3 reads CASSQDRNYGYTF. In DNA form, the CDR3 reads TGTGCCAGTAGTCAGGACAGGAACTATGGCTACACCTTC.

This chain links TRBV2 with TRBJ2-5; D not certain. V lost 5 bases to trimming and J lost 1 base, with 2 bases between them. Germline CDR1 and CDR2: SNHLY and FYNNEI. This CDR3 is 11 amino acids long. CDR3 residues: CASSPQETQYF. CDR3 DNA: TGTGCCAGCAGTCCCCAAGAGACCCAGTACTTC. Drawing the rest from reference TRBV2 and TRBJ2-5, the complete variable domain is EPEVTQTPSHQVTQMGQEVILRCVPISNHLYFYWYRQILGQKVEFLVSFYNNEISEKSEIFDDQFSVERPDGSNFTLKIRSTKLEDSAMYFCASSPQETQYFGPGTRLLVL.

This clone showed up just once. The chain uses TRBV19 and TRBJ2-1; D remains ambiguous. V lost 5 bases and J lost 7, with 12 bases in between. The CDR3 loop spans 13 amino acids. CDR1 is LNHDA and CDR2 is SQIVND in the germline V gene (reference sequence). CDR3 nucleotide sequence: TGTGCCAGTAGTTCGAGAGTTGGGAATGAGCAGTTCTTC. Its protein product is CASSSRVGNEQFF.

This rearrangement joins TRBV7-3 to TRBJ2-6, with no clear D. The CDR3 is made up of 16 amino acids. The germline V and J ends were trimmed by 5 bases and 3 bases, with 14 bases remaining between them. Germline V gene lookup returns CDR1 SGHTA and CDR2 FQGTGA. The CDR3: CASSLQSLRGANVLTF. Here the CDR3 DNA reads TGTGCCAGCAGCCTACAGTCCCTTCGTGGGGCCAACGTCCTGACTTTC.

This chain joins TRBV23-1 and TRBJ1-6; possible D gene TRBD1, 6 bases. TRBV23-1 is treated as an ORF (open reading frame) with a function not yet certain. Trimming took 0 bases from V and 0 from J, leaving 15 bases between them. The CDR3 length is 19 residues. CDR3 sequence reads: CASSQSGGHRISYNSPLHF. The CDR3 DNA follows: TGCGCCAGCAGTCAATCGGGGGGCCACAGAATCTCCTATAATTCACCCCTCCACTTT.

J is TRBJ2-2 and V is TRBV4-3; no firm D call. Germline CDR1 is LGHNA and CDR2 is YSLEER. V was clipped by 6 bases and J by 3 bases, with 5 bases between them. CDR3 length: 12 residues. The CDR3 is CASRSYTGELFF. The CDR3 nucleotides are TGCGCCAGCAGGAGCTACACCGGGGAGCTGTTTTTT.

Written as DNA, the CDR3 is TGTGCCAGCAGCCCTCAGGGGAGCTTCGAGTATTTT. Its translation is CASSPQGSFEYF. The chain employs TRBV7-9 and TRBJ2-3; tentative D call: TRBD1 (6 bases). The V and J ends lost 5 bases and 13 bases respectively, with 16 bases between them. The CDR3 loop spans 12 amino acids. CDR1 is SEHNR and CDR2 is FQNEAQ in the germline V gene (reference sequence).

This clone is a singleton in its sample. The chain joins TRBV4-3 to TRBJ1-2; 9 bases are shared with TRBD1. Germline V gene data show CDR1 as LGHNA and CDR2 as YSLEER. V dropped 2 bases and J dropped 8; count of bases not matched to a gene: 6. This CDR3 has 14 residues. CDR3 sequence: CASSQRDRDRGYTF. CDR3 bases: TGCGCCAGCAGCCAAAGGGACAGGGACAGGGGCTACACCTTC.

The chain uses TRBV28 and TRBJ1-5; D unresolved. Germline V lookup: CDR1 MDHEN, CDR2 SYDVKM. Trimming removed 1 base from V and 2 bases from J, with 9 bases in between. The length of the CDR3 is 15 residues. CDR3 sequence (DNA): TGTGCCAGCAGTTTATCCGCCGTCGGCAATCAGCCCCAGCATTTT. Translation: CASSLSAVGNQPQHF.

The chain couples TRBV9 to TRBJ1-1; D gene ambiguous. From germline, CDR1 is SGDLS and CDR2 YYNGEE. This CDR3 contains 14 residues. The ends were cut back, 4 bases at V and 2 bases at J, with 12 bases in the middle. CDR3 nucleotide sequence: TGTGCCAGCAGCCCTTCGAGTTCTAACACTGAAGCTTTCTTT. This codes for CASSPSSSNTEAFF.

The genes are TRBV19 and TRBJ1-2; D might be TRBD1 (5 bases). V shed 5 bases and J shed 5 bases, with 18 bases lying between them. The CDR3 has 15 residues. Looked up from germline, CDR1 is LNHDA and CDR2 is SQIVND (reference sequence). The DNA of the CDR3 is TGTGCCAGTAGTGGGAGCACAGGTGTCCATTATGGCTACACCTTC. Its protein is CASSGSTGVHYGYTF.

The chain recombines TRBV5-8 with TRBJ1-2; 9 bases agree with TRBD1. The CDR3 is 12 residues long. Unmatched junction bases numbered 11, after V lost 9 bases and J lost 11 bases. Germline V gives CDR1 SGHTS, CDR2 YDEGEE. The CDR3 sequence: CATARDRVPYTF. The CDR3 DNA reads as TGTGCCACCGCGCGGGACAGGGTCCCATACACCTTC.

The rearrangement uses TRBV9 and TRBJ2-6; D ambiguous. Germline CDR1 reads SGDLS; CDR2 reads YYNGEE. The V end was cut by 0 bases, the J end by 4 bases, with 8 bases between. This CDR3 is built from 15 residues. This CDR3 reads CASSVAGSGANVLTF. CDR3 nucleotide sequence: TGTGCCAGCAGCGTAGCTGGGTCAGGGGCCAACGTCCTGACTTTC.

The chain recombines TRBV4-3 with TRBJ1-1, with a weak D call TRBD1 (5 bases). Trimming left V 3 bases short and J 3 bases short, with 11 bases between. The CDR3 loop spans 14 amino acids. Germline V lookup: CDR1 LGHNA, CDR2 YSLEER. The DNA for the CDR3 is TGCGCCAGCAGCCACTCCCCAGGGTACACTGAAGCTTTCTTT. Amino acid sequence: CASSHSPGYTEAFF.

This clone was recorded once. V usage is TRBV4-3 and J usage is TRBJ1-2; maybe TRBD1 (5 bases). CDR1 LGHNA and CDR2 YSLEER come from the germline V gene. CDR3 length equals 16 residues. V lost 0 bases and J 5 bases, leaving 16 bases between the germline ends. The CDR3 here is CASSQDIDPKGYGYTF. In DNA, the CDR3 is TGCGCCAGCAGCCAAGATATCGACCCGAAGGGGTATGGCTACACCTTC.

The chain has TRBV4-1 and TRBJ1-5, with no clear D. The germline V and J ends were trimmed by 0 bases and 1 base, with 7 bases remaining between them. The CDR3 runs to 15 residues. CDR1 and CDR2 (germline): MGHRA, YSYEKL. The CDR3 coding sequence is TGCGCCAGCAGCCAAGATCGCGGGAGCAATCAGCCCCAGCATTTT. Amino acids: CASSQDRGSNQPQHF.

The chain uses TRBV5-1 and TRBJ2-2; D ambiguous. Germline V CDR1 and CDR2: SGHRS, YFSETQ. V shed 7 bases and J shed 2 bases, with 12 bases lying between them. CDR3 length: 14 residues. CDR3: CASEIQSNTGELFF. CDR3 coding DNA: TGCGCCAGCGAGATACAAAGCAACACCGGGGAGCTGTTTTTT.

The chain links TRBV18 to TRBJ1-3; TRBD1 aligns across 9 bases. This CDR3 is 17 amino acids long. Germline CDR1 KGHSH, CDR2 LQKENI. With V trimmed by 4 bases and J by 2 bases, 9 bases remained unmatched. CDR3 loop: CASSQGTGRMAGNTIYF. The DNA of the CDR3 is TGTGCCAGCTCACAAGGGACAGGGCGAATGGCTGGAAACACCATATATTTT.

The chain links TRBV6-2 or TRBV6-3 to TRBJ2-1, with D tentatively TRBD1 or TRBD2 (5 bases each). Trimming stripped 5 bases from V and 2 bases from J, with 7 bases between. The CDR3 is made up of 13 amino acids. CDR1 and CDR2 from the germline V gene are MNHEY and SVGEGT. CDR3 sequence: CASSRDAYNEQFF. The CDR3 DNA reads TGTGCCAGCAGTCGGGACGCCTACAATGAGCAGTTCTTC.